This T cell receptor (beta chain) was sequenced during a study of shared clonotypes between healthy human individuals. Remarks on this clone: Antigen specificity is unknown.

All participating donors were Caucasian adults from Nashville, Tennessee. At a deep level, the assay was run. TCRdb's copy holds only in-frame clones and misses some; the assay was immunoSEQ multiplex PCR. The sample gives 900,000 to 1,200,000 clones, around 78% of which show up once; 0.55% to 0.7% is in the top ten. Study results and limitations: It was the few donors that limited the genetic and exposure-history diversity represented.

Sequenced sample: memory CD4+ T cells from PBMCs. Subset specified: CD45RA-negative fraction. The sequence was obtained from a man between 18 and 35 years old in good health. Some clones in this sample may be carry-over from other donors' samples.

The CDR3 DNA follows: TGTGCCAGCAGCCAAATGGCAGATACGCAGTATTTT. It translates to CASSQMADTQYF. This chain links TRBV4-2 with TRBJ2-3; no definite D call. Between the trimmed V and J ends, which lost 2 bases and 4 bases, there was a span of 4 bases. CDR3 length equals 12 residues. The germline V gene has CDR1 LGHNA and CDR2 YNFKEQ.